One sample yielded the 13 T cell receptor beta chains listed below, sequenced in a study of beta chain features in type 1 diabetes (dated by TCRdb to 2016 to 2018). These receptors' targets are unknown. Points the paper makes about the study in general: A moderate but significant shortening of TCRB CDR3 length was observed in type 1 diabetes patients in all four CD4+ subsets.

Library generation was performed with the immunoSEQ multiplex PCR assay. The High Capacity cDNA Reverse Transcription Kit was used to reverse transcribe all of the isolated RNA, meaning that expressed TCRB transcripts were what got sequenced. TCRdb re-hosts the immuneACCESS table, in-frame sequences only. Its copies lack some clones; in the studies checked, an unresolved V gene accounts for under half of them, and the cause for the rest is not known. This sample has 600,000 or so clones in its table, and roughly an eighth of those were observed once. The ten largest clones add up to nearly 0.04% of the sample. Sequenced input: naive CD4+ T cells from blood. What this sample's cell subset or site label stands for: true naive CD4+ T cells. The source of these receptors is a man aged 18 to 30 with type 1 diabetes.

The genes are TRBV18 and TRBJ2-2, with D hard to call. The CDR3 extends over 13 amino acids. Germline CDR1 and CDR2: KGHSH and LQKENI. With 3 bases removed from V and 6 bases from J, the gap between germline ends came to 8 bases. The CDR3 DNA reads as TGTGCCAGCTCACCGGAGCCCGCCGGGGAGCTGTTTTTT. It yields the protein CASSPEPAGELFF.

This clone has just a few counts. The chain couples TRBV20-1 to TRBJ1-4; D ambiguous. Germline V lookup: CDR1 DFQATT, CDR2 SNEGSKA (reference sequence). Trimming took 2 bases from V and 8 from J, leaving 6 bases between them. This CDR3 is built from 11 residues. CDR3 in amino acids: CSARKTEKLFF. The CDR3 DNA reads TGCAGTGCTAGAAAAACCGAAAAACTGTTTTTT.

This clone was recorded a few times. This rearrangement joins TRBV18 to TRBJ2-5, with D possibly matching TRBD2 (5 bases). CDR1 is KGHSH, CDR2 LQKENI, per germline. The CDR3 covers 15 residues. V shed 5 bases and J shed 5 bases, with 18 bases lying between them. Here the CDR3 reads CASSSRDSLEETQYF. CDR3 DNA sequence: TGTGCCAGCTCAAGCCGGGATTCCCTCGAGGAGACCCAGTACTTC.

This clone was detected a few times. This chain joins TRBV19 and TRBJ2-1; D uncertain. CDR3 length: 14 residues. Germline V gives CDR1 LNHDA, CDR2 SQIVND (reference sequence). V was shortened by 6 bases and J by 8 bases, with 17 bases between the two germline ends. CDR3 sequence (DNA): TGTGCCAGTAGACTTGGGCTAACCACGGATGAGCAGTTCTTC. Translation gives CASRLGLTTDEQFF.

Worth noting for this clone: The sample contains more than one DNA sequence encoding this CDR3. This rearrangement joins TRBV29-1 to TRBJ2-3; no firm D call. Trimming cost V 4 bases and J 4 bases, with 3 bases left between them. CDR1 is SQVTM and CDR2 is ANQGSEA in the germline V gene. The CDR3 loop spans 10 amino acids. CDR3 in DNA: TGCAGCGTTGGTCCAGATACGCAGTATTTT. Protein: CSVGPDTQYF.

The chain has TRBV2 and TRBJ1-4; tentatively, D is TRBD1 (5 bases). V lost 11 bases, J lost 3 bases, and 16 bases lay in between. Germline V gene lookup returns CDR1 SNHLY and CDR2 FYNNEI. This CDR3 spans 14 amino acids. The CDR3 DNA sequence: TGTGCCTCCTCGATGGGGGTCCCTAATGAAAAACTGTTTTTT. It specifies CASSMGVPNEKLFF. Together with reference TRBV2 and TRBJ1-4, the CDR3 gives the full variable domain: EPEVTQTPSHQVTQMGQEVILRCVPISNHLYFYWYRQILGQKVEFLVSFYNNEISEKSEIFDDQFSVERPDGSNFTLKIRSTKLEDSAMYFCASSMGVPNEKLFFGSGTQLSVL.

The chain joins TRBV28 to TRBJ1-2; tentatively, D is TRBD1 (6 bases). The V gene's germline CDR1 is MDHEN and CDR2 SYDVKM. V was trimmed by 2 bases and J by 8 bases, leaving 12 bases between them. The CDR3 has 13 amino acids. This CDR3 reads CASSLDTGTGYTF. The CDR3 DNA reads TGTGCCAGCAGTTTAGACACAGGGACAGGCTACACCTTC.

The chain is built from TRBV7-2 and TRBJ2-1, with unresolved D. The CDR3 is 13 amino acids. Trimming cost V 7 bases and J 9 bases, with 16 bases left between them. Germline V CDR1 and CDR2: SGHTA, FQGNSA. This CDR3 reads CASTSRNGIEQFF. Written as DNA, the CDR3 is TGTGCCAGCACCTCTAGGAACGGTATTGAGCAGTTCTTC.

This chain connects TRBV19 to TRBJ2-2, with 7 positions matching TRBD1. Germline CDR1 LNHDA, CDR2 SQIVND (reference sequence). CDR3 length equals 16 residues. After removal of 8 bases from V and 1 base from J, the junction contained 10 bases not matched to a gene. CDR3 in amino acids: CASFPPGTENTGELFF. The CDR3 DNA reads as TGTGCCAGTTTCCCCCCCGGGACAGAGAACACCGGGGAGCTGTTTTTT.

This chain connects TRBV7-3 to TRBJ2-5; D remains ambiguous. CDR1 and CDR2 (germline): SGHTA, FQGTGA. The CDR3 spans 13 residues. V lost 5 bases and J lost 5, with 12 bases in between. The CDR3 protein is CASSADPAETQYF. For the CDR3, the DNA is TGTGCCAGCAGCGCAGACCCCGCGGAGACCCAGTACTTC.

The genes are TRBV6-6 and TRBJ1-5; tentatively, D is TRBD1 (5 bases). This CDR3 spans 14 amino acids. V was cut by 8 bases and J by 1 base, with 12 bases left in between. The germline V gene encodes CDR1 MNHNY and CDR2 SVGAGI (reference sequence). In DNA form, the CDR3 reads TGTGCCAGCGCCCCGGGGGTAAGCAATCAGCCCCAGCATTTT. Its translation: CASAPGVSNQPQHF.

The V gene is TRBV10-3, the J gene TRBJ2-3; D might be TRBD2 (6 bases). The ends were cut back, 10 bases at V and 0 bases at J, with 11 bases in the middle. Per germline, CDR1 ENHRY and CDR2 SYGVKD. The CDR3 has 13 amino acids. The CDR3 region is CATNLASTDTQYF. DNA for the CDR3: TGTGCCACTAATCTAGCGAGCACAGATACGCAGTATTTT.

This clone has just a few counts. This CDR3 is CASSYSNFGRAYEQYF. The CDR3 DNA is TGTGCCAGCAGTTACTCCAACTTCGGCAGGGCCTACGAGCAGTACTTC. The genes are TRBV6-5 and TRBJ2-7; D is possibly TRBD1 (5 bases). The V end lost 0 bases, the J end lost 2 bases, and 14 bases lay between the germline ends. The CDR3 contains 16 residues. Germline values: CDR1 MNHEY, CDR2 SVGAGI.